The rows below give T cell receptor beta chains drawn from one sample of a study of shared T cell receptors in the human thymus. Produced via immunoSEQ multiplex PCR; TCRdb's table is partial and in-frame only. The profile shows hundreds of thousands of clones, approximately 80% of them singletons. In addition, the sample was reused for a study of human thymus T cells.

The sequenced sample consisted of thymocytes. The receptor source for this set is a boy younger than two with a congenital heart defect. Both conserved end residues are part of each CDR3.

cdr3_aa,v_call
CSVEGIRDRGPVAFYGYTF,TRBV29-1
CASSVGGDRVNYGYTF,TRBV9
CASSDQPGHDNNEQFF,TRBV6-1
CASSVGPWGGGEVWEQYF,TRBV6-1
CATSRDPGVATYEQYF,TRBV15
CASSEPATDNTEAFF,TRBV5-6
CATSRDRRLEQYF,TRBV15
CASKVFLGEGRDTQYF,TRBV2
CASSLMAFKPKQNYEQYF,TRBV5-6
CASSPKWGYLLAGAGNEQFF,TRBV19
CASSPTRTGITEAFF,TRBV19
CASSLEGASGRREDTQYF,TRBV11-2
CASSTRQGSYNEQFF,TRBV27
CASSQLAGAPEQYF,TRBV7-8
CARDRPYEQYF,TRBV6-4
CASSPPQGGVVYEQYF,TRBV18
CASRDSGVPYNEQFF,TRBV10-1
CASSPPGGMSDTGELFF,TRBV18
CASSLGGLAEGWDTDTQYF,TRBV11-3
CASSPGGVRGSTWDIQYF,TRBV9
CASSEGSARGETQYF,TRBV6-1
CASSLSGSREDTQYF,TRBV19
CASSQDGTGREETQYF,TRBV4-2
CASSLPRTGDGYTF,TRBV28
CASSPPGGRRTNEQYF,TRBV28
CASSDDGLLGPGGEQFF,TRBV25-1
CASAGGNNEQFF,TRBV19
CASSQDWPRGQPQHF,TRBV4-3
CASSQDPRGGRGHPYEQYF,TRBV4-3
CASVAGVGGYQETQYF,TRBV7-4
CASKADNEQFF,TRBV19
CASSQERTSWPDTQYF,TRBV14
CAITERAGPHGYTF,TRBV10-3
CASSGGLADSTDTQYF,TRBV27
CASSPPGQGTDTQYF,TRBV5-4
CASSLLGQGTYEQYF,TRBV5-6
CASSSPGLGTNEKLFF,TRBV28
CASSPPGVVNYGYTF,TRBV18
CASSGKREHTSTDTQYF,TRBV5-1
CASSLGQLNEQFF,TRBV28
CASSPKETSGFTDTQYF,TRBV18
CASSLAGTSGNRETQYF,TRBV5-4
CASSAGDGGAEKLFF,TRBV9
CASSLEGTSGRAEGELFF,TRBV5-6
CATSRVLAGTQETQYF,TRBV15
CASCDRENTEAFF,TRBV27
CASSTRQGVNEKLFF,TRBV19
CASSSEQGALNEQYF,TRBV11-2
CASSQDVRVWDEKLFF,TRBV4-1
CASRSQGSYEQYF,TRBV6-5
CASSPKTGASGYTF,TRBV7-2
CASSPGQGINTIYF,TRBV4-2
CASSAPGQGAHEQYF,TRBV7-2
CASSLYGGRGAKNIQYF,TRBV28
CASSSHFDHRADQPQHF,TRBV5-6
CASSPGGGQGPYEQYF,TRBV28
CASSHSKAGGHNNEQFF,TRBV4-3
CASITDRTNQPQHF,TRBV28
CASSLYRGLTEAFF,TRBV27
CASSLGTGPQHF,TRBV7-2